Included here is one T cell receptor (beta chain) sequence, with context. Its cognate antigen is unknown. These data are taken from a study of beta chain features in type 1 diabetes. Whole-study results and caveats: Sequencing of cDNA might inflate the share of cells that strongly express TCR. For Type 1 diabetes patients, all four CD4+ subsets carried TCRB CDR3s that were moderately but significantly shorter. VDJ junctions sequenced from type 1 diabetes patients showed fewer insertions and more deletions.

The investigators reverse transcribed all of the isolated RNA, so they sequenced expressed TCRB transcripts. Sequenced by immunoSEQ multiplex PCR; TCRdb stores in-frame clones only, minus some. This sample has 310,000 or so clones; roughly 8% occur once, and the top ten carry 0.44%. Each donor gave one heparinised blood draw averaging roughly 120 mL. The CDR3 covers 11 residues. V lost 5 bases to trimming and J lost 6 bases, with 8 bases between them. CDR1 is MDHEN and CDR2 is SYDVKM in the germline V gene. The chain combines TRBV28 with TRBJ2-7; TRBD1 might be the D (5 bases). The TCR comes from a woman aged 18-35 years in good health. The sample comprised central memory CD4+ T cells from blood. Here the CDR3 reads CASSERGEQYF. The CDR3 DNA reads TGTGCCAGCAGTGAAAGGGGCGAGCAGTACTTC.